Each of the 27 T cell receptor beta chains below was sequenced from the same sample in a study of technical replicates of blood from four donors. Profiled with immunoSEQ multiplex PCR; TCRdb holds only in-frame clones, not every one. This table has roughly 80,000 clones, approximately 90% appearing once. Sequencing was done on a sample of T cells isolated from PBMCs. Receptors originate from a human donor in good health.

V usage is TRBV4-1 and J usage is TRBJ1-2; 8 nucleotides align to TRBD1. Germline CDR1 and CDR2: MGHRA and YSYEKL. The junction had 14 bases not matched to a gene; V was cut back by 3 bases and J by 8 bases. The CDR3 is 16 amino acids. This chain's CDR3 is CASSHGGGQGARGYTF. CDR3 nucleotides: TGCGCCAGCAGCCACGGGGGTGGGCAGGGGGCGCGGGGCTACACCTTC.

The chain links TRBV12-2 to TRBJ2-1; whether TRBD2, the table's D call, matches the DNA was not checked. TRBV12-2 is a recognized pseudogene. The CDR3 is 15 residues long. The CDR3 nucleotides read TGTGCAATACTAGCGGGACTACTTTACAATAATGAGCAGTTCTTC. This gives the protein CAILAGLLYNNEQFF.

This clone was detected only once. The rearrangement links TRBV6-5 to TRBJ2-7, with 8 bases that match TRBD2. Germline CDR1 MNHEY, CDR2 SVGAGI. The length of the CDR3 is 15 residues. V was clipped by 0 bases and J by 4 bases; unmatched bases: 5. CDR3 sequence: CASSYSPSGSYEQYF. CDR3 DNA: TGTGCCAGCAGTTACTCCCCCAGCGGGAGTTACGAGCAGTACTTC.

This clone was seen only once. The chain employs TRBV4-2 and TRBJ1-1; perhaps TRBD1 as D (6 bases). Trimming shortened V by 4 bases and J by 5 bases, and 14 bases separated the two germline ends. This CDR3 comprises 14 residues. Germline values: CDR1 LGHNA, CDR2 YNFKEQ. This chain's CDR3 is CASSLGTLSTEAFF. CDR3 sequence (DNA): TGTGCCAGCAGCCTAGGGACACTTAGTACTGAAGCTTTCTTT.

This clone occurred once. This sequence joins TRBV14 and TRBJ1-2, with TRBD1 matching 7 bases. Germline-derived CDR1 and CDR2 are SGHDN and FVKESK. The J segment lost 8 bases and the V segment lost 4 bases, leaving 7 bases of the junction unmatched. There are 13 residues in the CDR3. CDR3 loop: CASSPLLGGGYTF. CDR3 nucleotides: TGTGCCAGCAGCCCCCTCTTAGGGGGCGGCTACACCTTC.

This clone was detected once. This chain connects TRBV10-2 to TRBJ1-5, with D unresolved. The length of the CDR3 is 14 residues. The V and J ends lost 5 bases and 3 bases respectively, with 11 bases between them. CDR1 is WSHSY, CDR2 SAAADI, per germline. The CDR3 coding sequence is TGCGCCAGCAGTAGAGGTCGGAACAATCAGCCCCAGCATTTT. Amino acid sequence: CASSRGRNNQPQHF.

The chain employs TRBV6-1 and TRBJ2-1; 7 bases line up with TRBD2. After removal of 0 bases from V and 8 bases from J, the junction contained 7 bases not matched to a gene. The length of the CDR3 is 15 residues. Germline assignment: CDR1 MNHNS and CDR2 SASEGT. The CDR3 loop is CASSEAEGGSDEQFF. CDR3 nucleotides: TGTGCCAGCAGTGAAGCGGAGGGAGGGAGCGATGAGCAGTTCTTC.

The chain joins TRBV18 to TRBJ1-5, with D perhaps TRBD1 (5 bases). The CDR3 covers 14 residues. Trimming removed 3 bases from V and 4 bases from J, with 10 bases in between. CDR1 and CDR2 from the germline V gene are KGHSH and LQKENI. CDR3 loop: CASSPTGGNQPQHF. As DNA, the CDR3 is TGTGCCAGCTCACCCACGGGGGGAAATCAGCCCCAGCATTTT.

The rearrangement joins TRBV4-3 to TRBJ1-5; no clear D gene. This CDR3 is built from 14 residues. The germline gives CDR1 LGHNA, CDR2 YSLEER. Trimming stripped 0 bases from V and 4 bases from J, with 7 bases between. The CDR3 sequence: CASSQDILNQPQHF. The CDR3 DNA follows: TGCGCCAGCAGCCAAGACATACTAAATCAGCCCCAGCATTTT.

The chain carries TRBV18 and TRBJ2-2, with TRBD1 identical over 7 bases. J was trimmed by 0 bases and V by 3 bases; bases with no gene match: 4. The CDR3 consists of 16 residues. Germline V gene lookup returns CDR1 KGHSH and CDR2 LQKENI. This chain's CDR3 is CASSPRTGTNTGELFF. CDR3 DNA: TGTGCCAGCTCACCCCGGACAGGAACGAACACCGGGGAGCTGTTTTTT. Supplemented by reference TRBV18 and TRBJ2-2, the full variable domain reads NAGVMQNPRHLVRRRGQEARLRCSPMKGHSHVYWYRQLPEEGLKFMVYLQKENIIDESGMPKERFSAEFPKEGPSILRIQQVVRGDSAAYFCASSPRTGTNTGELFFGEGSRLTVL.

The gene calls are TRBV19 and TRBJ2-1; a possible D gene is TRBD1 (6 bases). Germline V gene lookup returns CDR1 LNHDA and CDR2 SQIVND (reference sequence). This CDR3 is built from 12 residues. V was trimmed by 5 bases and J by 15 bases, leaving 17 bases between them. The CDR3 DNA reads as TGTGCCAGTAGTTCAGCAGGGGAGACCACGTTCTTC. Protein: CASSSAGETTFF.

This chain connects TRBV28 to TRBJ2-7; D unclear. Germline CDR1 reads MDHEN; CDR2 reads SYDVKM. The germline V and J ends were trimmed by 6 bases and 2 bases, with 14 bases remaining between them. The CDR3 is 14 residues long. CDR3 sequence reads: CASSLRHLPYEQYF. Here the CDR3 DNA reads TGTGCCAGCAGCCTGAGACACCTACCCTACGAGCAGTACTTC.

The chain uses TRBV10-3 and TRBJ2-1, with 9 bases lining up with TRBD2. CDR1 is ENHRY and CDR2 is SYGVKD in the germline V gene. The CDR3 contains 14 residues. J lost 7 bases, V lost 4 bases, and 5 bases had no gene match. Here the CDR3 reads CAISAAGGRNEQFF. Here the CDR3 DNA reads TGTGCCATCAGTGCGGCGGGAGGGCGAAATGAGCAGTTCTTC.

The rearrangement links TRBV27 to TRBJ2-7; 11 nucleotides align to TRBD2. V lost 3 bases, J lost 3 bases, and 7 bases stayed unmatched. Germline-derived CDR1 and CDR2 are MNHEY and SMNVEV (reference sequence). There are 16 residues in the CDR3. The CDR3 is CASSFASGRLIYEQYF. CDR3 sequence (DNA): TGTGCCAGCAGTTTTGCTAGCGGGAGGCTGATCTACGAGCAGTACTTC.

The rearrangement uses TRBV6-1 and TRBJ1-5; 9 positions agree with TRBD1. The V gene's germline CDR1 is MNHNS and CDR2 SASEGT. The CDR3 extends over 17 amino acids. V lost 4 bases and J lost 4; bases outside the gene matches: 11. DNA for the CDR3: TGTGCCAGCAGTGTGCCCGGGACAGGGACTATAAATCAGCCCCAGCATTTT. Its protein is CASSVPGTGTINQPQHF.

CDR3 in amino acids: CASSVDRHGYYEQYF. The CDR3 nucleotides are TGTGCCAGCAGCGTGGACAGGCACGGCTATTACGAGCAGTACTTC. The gene calls are TRBV9 and TRBJ2-7; 7 bases match TRBD1. The CDR3 consists of 15 residues. V dropped 2 bases and J dropped 4; count of bases not matched to a gene: 9. Germline values: CDR1 SGDLS, CDR2 YYNGEE.

This chain uses TRBV6-1 with TRBJ2-7; 7 nucleotides agree with TRBD1. The CDR3 has 13 amino acids. V lost 11 bases to trimming and J lost 3 bases; unmatched junction nucleotides: 10. Looked up from germline, CDR1 is MNHNS and CDR2 is SASEGT. This chain's CDR3 is CARQDREIYEQYF. CDR3 in DNA: TGTGCCCGTCAAGACAGGGAAATCTACGAGCAGTACTTC.

This chain links TRBV7-3 with TRBJ1-1; D possibly corresponds to TRBD1 (5 bases). CDR3 length: 15 amino acids. Trimming took 0 bases from V and 1 from J, leaving 9 bases between them. Germline CDR1 and CDR2: SGHTA and FQGTGA. DNA for the CDR3: TGTGCCAGCAGCTTAACTGGGGGGGAGAACACTGAAGCTTTCTTT. It translates to CASSLTGGENTEAFF.

This clone was counted between two and nine times. V gene TRBV6-1 combines with J gene TRBJ1-5; TRBD1 matches at 8 bases. V shed 6 bases and J 6 bases; nucleotides not matched to a gene: 7. CDR3 size: 14 residues. The germline V gene encodes CDR1 MNHNS and CDR2 SASEGT. CDR3 loop: CASSQDRAGQPQHF. The CDR3 DNA sequence: TGTGCCAGCAGCCAGGACAGGGCCGGTCAGCCCCAGCATTTT.

This sequence joins TRBV6-1 and TRBJ1-2; 7 bases are shared with TRBD1. The J segment lost 4 bases and the V segment lost 10 bases, leaving 12 bases of the junction unmatched. The CDR3 consists of 14 residues. Germline V CDR1 and CDR2: MNHNS, SASEGT. Here the CDR3 DNA reads TGTGCCACGTCCTCGACAGGGCCGATCTATGGCTACACCTTC. This codes for CATSSTGPIYGYTF.

The chain carries TRBV4-2 and TRBJ2-5; D perhaps matches TRBD1 (6 bases). Trimming pared 0 bases from V and 0 bases from J, leaving 14 bases between. The CDR3 is 17 residues long. Germline-derived CDR1 and CDR2 are LGHNA and YNFKEQ. This CDR3 reads CASSQEFSKGDQETQYF. DNA of the CDR3: TGTGCCAGCAGCCAAGAATTTTCGAAGGGGGACCAAGAGACCCAGTACTTC.

This rearrangement joins TRBV30 to TRBJ2-7; TRBD1 matches 8 bases. This CDR3 is built from 13 residues. With 1 base clipped from V and 6 bases from J, the junction kept 5 bases outside the gene matches. Per germline, CDR1 GTSNPN and CDR2 SVGIG (reference sequence). CDR3 region: CAWSGQGFGEQYF. The CDR3 nucleotides read TGTGCCTGGAGTGGACAGGGGTTCGGCGAGCAGTACTTC.

The chain combines TRBV5-4 with TRBJ2-7, with 8 bases fitting TRBD2. The V gene's germline CDR1 is SGHNT and CDR2 YYREEE (reference sequence). The CDR3 has 15 residues. The ends lost 0 bases at V and 7 bases at J; junction bases unmatched: 9. CDR3 nucleotide sequence: TGTGCCAGCAGCTTGGATCCGGGGGGGATCGAGGAGCAGTACTTC. Protein sequence: CASSLDPGGIEEQYF.

CDR3 sequence reads: CASASGTSGRRGGTGELFF. CDR3 nucleotides: TGTGCCAGCGCATCCGGGACTAGCGGGAGAAGGGGAGGCACCGGGGAGCTGTTTTTT. This sequence joins TRBV7-8 and TRBJ2-2; 14 bases match TRBD2. The CDR3 consists of 19 residues. V trimming: 8 bases; J trimming: 4 bases; junction bases outside the gene matches: 15. CDR1 SGHVS and CDR2 FQNEAQ come from the germline V gene.

This rearrangement joins TRBV10-3 to TRBJ2-1, with TRBD2 matching over 9 bases. CDR3 length: 15 amino acids. Losses at the gene ends were 3 bases for V and 5 bases for J; bases not matched to a gene: 5. CDR1 and CDR2 from the germline V gene are ENHRY and SYGVKD. The DNA of the CDR3 is TGTGCCATCAGTGACGGGACTAGCAGTAACAATGAGCAGTTCTTC. This translates into CAISDGTSSNNEQFF.

This chain uses TRBV9 with TRBJ2-5, with 9 bases that match TRBD2. V lost 0 bases to trimming and J lost 5 bases; unmatched junction nucleotides: 8. CDR3 length equals 16 residues. The germline V gene has CDR1 SGDLS and CDR2 YYNGEE. CDR3 sequence (DNA): TGTGCCAGCAGCGTAGGGCGGGAGGGACTGGACGAGACCCAGTACTTC. Translated: CASSVGREGLDETQYF. Drawing the rest from reference TRBV9 and TRBJ2-5, the complete variable domain is DSGVTQTPKHLITATGQRVTLRCSPRSGDLSVYWYQQSLDQGLQFLIQYYNGEERAKGNILERFSAQQFPDLHSELNLSSLELGDSALYFCASSVGREGLDETQYFGPGTRLLVL.

The rearrangement joins TRBV11-3 to TRBJ2-5; TRBD2 matches at 8 bases. CDR1 and CDR2 from the germline V gene are SGHNT and YENEEA. After removal of 6 bases from V and 0 bases from J, the junction contained 9 bases not matched to a gene. There are 16 residues in the CDR3. CDR3 nucleotides: TGTGCCAGCAGAGGGAGCGGGAGCGGGTACCAAGAGACCCAGTACTTC. Translating it yields CASRGSGSGYQETQYF.